These 25 T cell receptor beta chains came from one sample sequenced in a study of vaccination and CD4 T cells after COVID-19. Researchers used the Oncomine TCR Beta short-read assay to sequence DNA from cultured CD4+ T cells. TCRdb reprocessed the PCR reads via MiXCR and lists one record per CDR3 protein. The sample includes over 12,000 distinct CDR3 sequences, around 46% of them seen just once. Antigens for these TCRs are unknown. Documented treatment: approximately 11-day PBMC culture with coronavirus spike peptide pools or control peptides (ViraFEST assay). The sample consisted of CD4+ T cells from blood, cultured in vitro. The receptor set was obtained from a human donor who had recovered from COVID-19.

The V gene is TRBV7-2, the J gene TRBJ1-1, with unresolved D. Trimming cost V 5 bases and J 5 bases, with 9 bases left between them. Germline V gene data show CDR1 as SGHTA and CDR2 as FQGNSA. This CDR3 spans 12 amino acids. CDR3 loop: CASSRLETEAFF. The CDR3 region has the DNA TGTGCCAGCAGCCGCCTGGAGACTGAAGCTTTCTTT.

The V and J genes are TRBV12-3 or TRBV12-4 and TRBJ1-4; no reliable D call. Trimming removed 6 bases from V and 0 bases from J, with 11 bases in between. The CDR3 totals 15 residues. CDR3 loop: CASSRSGATNEKLFF. The DNA of the CDR3 is TGTGCCAGCAGCCGGTCGGGTGCAACTAATGAAAAACTGTTTTTT.

The table lists this clonotype with a few counts. The chain carries TRBV6-1 and TRBJ1-1; possible D gene TRBD1, 5 bases. With 5 bases removed from V and 3 bases from J, the gap between germline ends came to 10 bases. This CDR3 is built from 13 residues. From germline, CDR1 is MNHNS and CDR2 SASEGT. The CDR3 spells CASSPGVYTEAFF. The CDR3 DNA reads TGTGCCAGCAGTCCGGGGGTTTACACTGAAGCTTTCTTT.

The J gene is TRBJ1-6, the V gene TRBV30; possibly TRBD1 for D (5 bases). The CDR3 length is 15 residues. Looked up from germline, CDR1 is GTSNPN and CDR2 is SVGIG (reference sequence). V lost 2 bases, J lost 6 bases, and 14 bases lay in between. CDR3 sequence: CAWSIGQGFNSPLHF. The CDR3 nucleotides are TGTGCCTGGAGTATCGGACAAGGGTTTAATTCACCCCTCCACTTT.

The V gene is TRBV9, the J gene TRBJ1-2; D is possibly TRBD1 (6 bases). This CDR3 region has 15 residues. Trimming removed 4 bases at V and 0 bases at J, with 13 bases between. CDR1 is SGDLS and CDR2 is YYNGEE in the germline V gene. The CDR3 region has the DNA TGTGCCAGCAGCCCACAGGACAGCGCTAACTATGGCTACACCTTC. This codes for CASSPQDSANYGYTF.

The chain couples TRBV24-1 to TRBJ2-5; no clear D. CDR1 is KGHDR, CDR2 SFDVKD, per germline. V lost 4 bases to trimming and J lost 7 bases, with 9 bases between them. This CDR3 spans 12 amino acids. The DNA of the CDR3 is TGTGCCACCAGTGACTTGAGAGGGACCCAGTACTTC. Its protein product is CATSDLRGTQYF.

The rearrangement uses TRBV7-8 and TRBJ1-1, with 8 bases matching TRBD1. This CDR3 is 14 amino acids long. The germline V gene has CDR1 SGHVS and CDR2 FQNEAQ. Trimming cost V 3 bases and J 7 bases; bases outside gene matches: 7. Here the CDR3 reads CASSLGQARGEAFF. In DNA form, the CDR3 reads TGTGCCAGCAGCTTGGGACAGGCTCGGGGTGAAGCTTTCTTT.

This clonotype appeared a few times. This sequence joins TRBV2 and TRBJ1-2; weak D call: TRBD1 (6 bases). Germline CDR1 SNHLY, CDR2 FYNNEI. V was pared by 4 bases and J by 0 bases, with 9 bases between. The CDR3 is 14 residues long. This chain's CDR3 is CASSGGQTNYGYTF. The CDR3 DNA reads as TGTGCCAGCAGTGGGGGGCAGACTAACTATGGCTACACCTTC.

This clonotype showed up just a few times. The chain employs TRBV18 and TRBJ1-1; D is ambiguous. The length of the CDR3 is 17 residues. Trimming stripped 1 base from V and 1 base from J, with 16 bases between. Germline loops: CDR1 KGHSH, CDR2 LQKENI. The CDR3 reads CASSPQLAAAKNTEAFF. For the CDR3, the DNA is TGTGCCAGCTCACCACAATTGGCAGCGGCTAAGAACACTGAAGCTTTCTTT.

The chain combines TRBV2 with TRBJ1-1; the match to TRBD1 covers 9 bases. V lost 6 bases to trimming and J lost 7 bases; unmatched junction nucleotides: 3. The CDR3 spans 12 residues. Germline CDR1 SNHLY, CDR2 FYNNEI. CDR3 amino acids: CASRTGGVEAFF. Written as DNA, the CDR3 is TGTGCCAGCAGGACAGGGGGGGTTGAAGCTTTCTTT. Based on the CDR3 plus reference TRBV2 and TRBJ1-1, the full variable domain is EPEVTQTPSHQVTQMGQEVILRCVPISNHLYFYWYRQILGQKVEFLVSFYNNEISEKSEIFDDQFSVERPDGSNFTLKIRSTKLEDSAMYFCASRTGGVEAFFGQGTRLTVV.

The chain links TRBV7-3 to TRBJ2-5, with D possibly matching TRBD2 (5 bases). The CDR3 runs 13 residues. V lost 5 bases and J lost 4, with 11 bases in between. Per germline, CDR1 SGHTA and CDR2 FQGTGA. The chain's CDR3 is CASSPTRGETQYF. In DNA form, the CDR3 reads TGTGCCAGCAGCCCCACCCGGGGAGAGACCCAGTACTTC.

The rearrangement uses TRBV10-3 and TRBJ1-4, with a possible D match to TRBD1 (6 bases). The CDR3 runs to 13 residues. Germline V gene data show CDR1 as ENHRY and CDR2 as SYGVKD. V lost 7 bases and J 5 bases, leaving 11 bases between the germline ends. The CDR3 nucleotides are TGTGCCATCAATCAGGGGACAAATGAAAAACTGTTTTTT. Translating it yields CAINQGTNEKLFF.

The gene calls are TRBV20-1 and TRBJ2-7, with TRBD1 identical over 9 bases. J lost 5 bases, V lost 6 bases, and 11 bases had no gene match. The CDR3 extends over 14 amino acids. Germline-derived CDR1 and CDR2 are DFQATT and SNEGSKA (reference sequence). CDR3 nucleotide sequence: TGCAGTGCCCCGGAACAGGGGGCGTCGAACGAGCAGTACTTC. Translating it yields CSAPEQGASNEQYF.

The chain recombines TRBV6-1 with TRBJ2-1; the match to TRBD2 covers 13 bases. The CDR3 consists of 17 residues. Germline V gives CDR1 MNHNS, CDR2 SASEGT. Trimming at V came to 8 bases and at J to 3 bases, leaving 10 bases not matched to a gene. The CDR3: CASGLTSGGTLYNEQFF. CDR3 in DNA: TGTGCCAGCGGATTGACTAGCGGGGGGACCCTCTACAATGAGCAGTTCTTC.

The V and J genes are TRBV10-3 and TRBJ2-3; D call uncertain. V was trimmed by 2 bases and J by 4 bases, leaving 16 bases between them. This CDR3 has 16 residues. CDR1 and CDR2 from the germline V gene are ENHRY and SYGVKD. The DNA for the CDR3 is TGTGCCATCAGTGAGGCTAAGAGGACGAACGCAGATACGCAGTATTTT. This translates into CAISEAKRTNADTQYF.

This clonotype is large in the sample. The chain has TRBV19 and TRBJ1-2; D is unresolved. The CDR3 loop spans 14 amino acids. Trimming removed 0 bases from V and 8 bases from J, with 13 bases in between. Germline values: CDR1 LNHDA, CDR2 SQIVND (reference sequence). CDR3 in DNA: TGTGCCAGTAGTATAGAAGACCGTTCGAGAGGCTACACCTTC. Translation gives CASSIEDRSRGYTF.

The genes are TRBV2 and TRBJ2-7; D possibly corresponds to TRBD1 (6 bases). In germline, CDR1 is SNHLY, CDR2 FYNNEI. With 8 bases removed from V and 5 bases from J, the gap between germline ends came to 22 bases. CDR3 size: 15 residues. CDR3 nucleotide sequence: TGTGCCAGCTCCAAGGGGCAGGCCAGGGGCCACGAGCAGTACTTC. Residues: CASSKGQARGHEQYF.

This clonotype was counted only a few times. The genes are TRBV21-1 and TRBJ1-1; the listed D gene, TRBD1, was not tested against the DNA. TRBV21-1 represents a pseudogene. CDR3 length: 15 residues. Here the CDR3 reads CASSKGGGGSTEAFF. CDR3 DNA sequence: TGTGCCAGCAGCAAAGGCGGCGGGGGCAGCACTGAAGCTTTCTTT.

V and J are TRBV20-1 and TRBJ1-1; 7 nucleotides agree with TRBD1. CDR1 and CDR2 (germline): DFQATT, SNEGSKA (reference sequence). Trimming cost V 4 bases and J 0 bases; bases outside gene matches: 11. The CDR3 is 16 amino acids. The CDR3 sequence is CSATRQGGGVNTEAFF. In DNA, the CDR3 is TGCAGTGCTACGAGACAGGGTGGCGGCGTGAACACTGAAGCTTTCTTT.

This clonotype showed up just a few times. This sequence joins TRBV7-2 and TRBJ1-5, with 8 bases aligning to TRBD1. CDR1 and CDR2 from the germline V gene are SGHTA and FQGNSA. With V trimmed by 8 bases and J by 4 bases, 4 bases remained unmatched. The CDR3 length is 13 residues. Here the CDR3 reads CASANRGNQPQHF. The CDR3 DNA sequence: TGTGCCAGCGCCAACAGGGGGAATCAGCCCCAGCATTTT. The variable domain in full, completed from reference TRBV7-2 and TRBJ1-5, reads GAGVSQSPSNKVTEKGKDVELRCDPISGHTALYWYRQSLGQGLEFLIYFQGNSAPDKSGLPSDRFSAERTGGSVSTLTIQRTQQEDSAVYLCASANRGNQPQHFGDGTRLSIL.

The chain combines TRBV11-3 with TRBJ2-7; D is unclear. Trimming removed 1 base from V and 5 bases from J, with 12 bases in between. Per the germline V gene, CDR1 is SGHNT and CDR2 is YENEEA. This CDR3 is built from 14 residues. The CDR3 DNA reads as TGTGCCAGCAGCTTAGGTGCCCATGGGCACGAGCAGTACTTC. Its protein product is CASSLGAHGHEQYF.

The chain links TRBV7-2 to TRBJ1-1; D is possibly TRBD1 (5 bases). There are 14 residues in the CDR3. Trimming took 4 bases from V and 2 from J, leaving 11 bases between them. Germline assignment: CDR1 SGHTA and CDR2 FQGNSA. CDR3 in amino acids: CASSSSGHNTEAFF. The CDR3 DNA is TGTGCCAGCAGCTCTTCAGGGCACAACACTGAAGCTTTCTTT. Complete variable domain (other parts from reference TRBV7-2 and TRBJ1-1): GAGVSQSPSNKVTEKGKDVELRCDPISGHTALYWYRQSLGQGLEFLIYFQGNSAPDKSGLPSDRFSAERTGGSVSTLTIQRTQQEDSAVYLCASSSSGHNTEAFFGQGTRLTVV.

The chain joins TRBV19 to TRBJ1-5; D not resolved. V gave up 3 bases and J gave up 1 base, with 13 bases separating them. The CDR3 covers 16 residues. In germline, CDR1 is LNHDA, CDR2 SQIVND (reference sequence). The CDR3 nucleotides read TGTGCCAGTAGTATGGGTCGGTTGGAAAGCAATCAGCCCCAGCATTTT. Its protein product is CASSMGRLESNQPQHF.

The sample holds a few counts of this clonotype. This chain joins TRBV15 and TRBJ1-5, with 8 bases that match TRBD1. J gave up 5 bases and V 0 bases, and 12 bases lay outside the gene matches. Germline V gene data show CDR1 as LNHNV and CDR2 as YYDKDF (reference sequence). This CDR3 comprises 18 residues. DNA of the CDR3: TGTGCCACCAGCAGAGATCTACAGGGGGTCGTTAACGATCAGCCCCAGCATTTT. Amino acid sequence: CATSRDLQGVVNDQPQHF.

This sequence joins TRBV4-3 and TRBJ2-4, with D possibly TRBD2 on 6 matching bases. V was cut by 0 bases and J by 7 bases, with 7 bases left in between. Germline V gene sequence: CDR1 LGHNA, CDR2 YSLEER. This CDR3 is built from 13 residues. The CDR3 protein is CASSQDLANIQYF. The DNA of the CDR3 is TGCGCCAGCAGCCAAGACCTAGCGAACATTCAGTACTTC.